This T cell receptor (beta chain) was sequenced during a study of cytomegalovirus exposure and HLA in healthy donors. Only in-frame clones appear in the TCRdb table, and some are missing; sequencing was by immunoSEQ multiplex PCR. This sample carries about 160,000 clones, around 85% of them seen once, and the ten largest clones take 4.5% to 7%. J lost 3 bases, V lost 3 bases, and 6 bases had no gene match. Germline V gene data show CDR1 as MDHEN and CDR2 as SYDVKM. The CDR3 is 15 amino acids. Source material: PBMCs. This TCR came from a woman aged 25 to 39 in good health and CMV-seronegative. The chain employs TRBV28 and TRBJ2-7, with 9 bases fitting TRBD1. The CDR3 DNA sequence: TGTGCCAGCAGTTTGTCCGGGACAGGGCTCTACGAGCAGTACTTC. Translated: CASSLSGTGLYEQYF.